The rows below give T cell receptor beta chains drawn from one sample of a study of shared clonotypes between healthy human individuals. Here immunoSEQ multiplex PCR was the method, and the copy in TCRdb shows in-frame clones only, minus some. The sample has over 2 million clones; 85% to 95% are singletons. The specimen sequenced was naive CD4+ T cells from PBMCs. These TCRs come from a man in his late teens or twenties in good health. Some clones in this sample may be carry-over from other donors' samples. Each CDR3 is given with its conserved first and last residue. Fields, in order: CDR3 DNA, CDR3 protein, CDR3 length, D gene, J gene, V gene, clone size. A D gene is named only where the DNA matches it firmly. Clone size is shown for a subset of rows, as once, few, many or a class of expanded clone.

DNA: TGTGCCAGCAGCCGGGACAGGAGAACTCTCTCTGGAAACACCATATATTTT
CDR3: CASSRDRRTLSGNTIYF
length: 17
D: TRBD1
J: TRBJ1-3
V: TRBV7-4
size: -

DNA: TGTGCCAGCCGACTAGCGGGACCCTCCTACGAGCAGTACTTC
CDR3: CASRLAGPSYEQYF
length: 14
D: TRBD2
J: TRBJ2-7
V: TRBV6-5
size: -

DNA: TGCAGCGCTCGGGGACTAGTTACAGATACGCAGTATTTT
CDR3: CSARGLVTDTQYF
length: 13
D: TRBD2
J: TRBJ2-3
V: TRBV29-1
size: -

DNA: TGTGCCAGCAGGTCCGGGACACATAAAAACATTCAGTACTTC
CDR3: CASRSGTHKNIQYF
length: 14
D: -
J: TRBJ2-4
V: TRBV2
size: -

DNA: TGTGCCAGCAGTTACTCCGGCGGGGGGGGCTACGAGCAGTACTTC
CDR3: CASSYSGGGGYEQYF
length: 15
D: TRBD2
J: TRBJ2-7
V: TRBV6-6
size: -

DNA: TGTGCCAGCACTGACAGGGGGGGCTACACCTTC
CDR3: CASTDRGGYTF
length: 11
D: TRBD1
J: TRBJ1-2
V: TRBV6-6
size: -

DNA: TGTGCCATCAGTGAGCGTGGGGACGCCTCCTACGAGCAGTACTTC
CDR3: CAISERGDASYEQYF
length: 15
D: -
J: TRBJ2-7
V: TRBV10-3
size: -

DNA: TGTGCCAGCAGCCAAAACCCCGCAGTGAACACTGAAGCTTTCTTT
CDR3: CASSQNPAVNTEAFF
length: 15
D: -
J: TRBJ1-1
V: TRBV4-2
size: few

DNA: TGTGCCAGCTCACCACCGAGAGAGACCCAGTACTTC
CDR3: CASSPPRETQYF
length: 12
D: -
J: TRBJ2-5
V: TRBV18
size: -

DNA: TGCGCCAGCAGCTTGGGCAGGGGTTCAAAGGAGACCCAGTACTTC
CDR3: CASSLGRGSKETQYF
length: 15
D: -
J: TRBJ2-5
V: TRBV5-1
size: -

DNA: TGTGCCAGCAGCTTAGGGCTAGCGGGAGCCAAGTTCTTC
CDR3: CASSLGLAGAKFF
length: 13
D: TRBD2
J: TRBJ2-1
V: TRBV7-3
size: -

DNA: TGCAGTGCTAGACCAATGGAGACCCAGTACTTC
CDR3: CSARPMETQYF
length: 11
D: -
J: TRBJ2-5
V: TRBV20-1
size: -

DNA: TGTGCCAGTAGTAAGGGGGGAGTAGCGGGAGAAGAGCAGTACTTC
CDR3: CASSKGGVAGEEQYF
length: 15
D: TRBD2
J: TRBJ2-7
V: TRBV19
size: -

DNA: TGTGCCAGCAGCTTAGCACTAGCGGGAGGTAATGAGCAGTTCTTC
CDR3: CASSLALAGGNEQFF
length: 15
D: TRBD2
J: TRBJ2-1
V: TRBV7-2
size: -

DNA: TGCGCCAGCAGCTTCGGGACTACCACAGATACGCAGTATTTT
CDR3: CASSFGTTTDTQYF
length: 14
D: TRBD2
J: TRBJ2-3
V: TRBV5-1
size: once

DNA: TGTGCCAGCAGCTGGGGGGGAGCGGCCCTTCAAGAGGGAAACATTCAGTACTTC
CDR3: CASSWGGAALQEGNIQYF
length: 18
D: TRBD2
J: TRBJ2-4
V: TRBV5-4
size: -

DNA: TGTGCCAGCTCTTCCGGGACACCGAGGGACGAGCAGTACTTC
CDR3: CASSSGTPRDEQYF
length: 14
D: -
J: TRBJ2-7
V: TRBV18
size: -

DNA: TGTGCCAGTAGTACCGGCCGAGGGGCCTGGGAAGCCTACGAGCAGTACTTC
CDR3: CASSTGRGAWEAYEQYF
length: 17
D: -
J: TRBJ2-7
V: TRBV19
size: once

DNA: TGTGCCACCAGACTAGCGGGGTCGGGCACCGGGGAGCTGTTTTTT
CDR3: CATRLAGSGTGELFF
length: 15
D: TRBD2
J: TRBJ2-2
V: TRBV15
size: -

DNA: TGCGCCAGCAGCCTGACTAGCGGGGGGCAAAACGAGCAGTTCTTC
CDR3: CASSLTSGGQNEQFF
length: 15
D: TRBD2
J: TRBJ2-1
V: TRBV10-1
size: -

DNA: TGCGCCAGCAGCTTGATTAGCGGGAGCCCCGCCGAGCAGTTCTTC
CDR3: CASSLISGSPAEQFF
length: 15
D: TRBD2
J: TRBJ2-1
V: TRBV5-1
size: once

DNA: TGTGCCAGCAGCTTAGGTGGCGGGAACTACAATGAGCAGTTCTTC
CDR3: CASSLGGGNYNEQFF
length: 15
D: -
J: TRBJ2-1
V: TRBV11-3
size: -

DNA: TGCAGCGTTGAAGCCAGACACGGCACTGAAGCTTTCTTT
CDR3: CSVEARHGTEAFF
length: 13
D: -
J: TRBJ1-1
V: TRBV29-1
size: -

DNA: TGTGCTAGTGGTTTGGGCCGGGACAGATCCTACGAGCAGTACTTC
CDR3: CASGLGRDRSYEQYF
length: 15
D: TRBD1
J: TRBJ2-7
V: TRBV12-5
size: -

DNA: TGCGCCAGCAGCCTGGGCGGTGTCAGGGTAGAGACCCAGTACTTC
CDR3: CASSLGGVRVETQYF
length: 15
D: -
J: TRBJ2-5
V: TRBV5-1
size: -

DNA: TGTGCCAGCAGTCTTCCGGGACTAGCGAAGCCCGAGCAGTACTTC
CDR3: CASSLPGLAKPEQYF
length: 15
D: TRBD2
J: TRBJ2-7
V: TRBV28
size: -

DNA: TGTGCCAGCAGCCAACTTAGGGCGGCGAGTCGGAATGAGCAGTTCTTC
CDR3: CASSQLRAASRNEQFF
length: 16
D: -
J: TRBJ2-1
V: TRBV13
size: once

DNA: TGTGCCAGCAGAGACAGGGTTCCCGGGGAGCTGTTTTTT
CDR3: CASRDRVPGELFF
length: 13
D: TRBD1
J: TRBJ2-2
V: TRBV6-5
size: -

DNA: TGTGCCAGCAGAAGGGACGCCCGCTCCTACGAGCAGTACTTC
CDR3: CASRRDARSYEQYF
length: 14
D: -
J: TRBJ2-7
V: TRBV21-1
size: -

DNA: TGTGCCAGCAGCTTGGCCGGAGGGGCTAGCTCCTACGAGCAGTACTTC
CDR3: CASSLAGGASSYEQYF
length: 16
D: -
J: TRBJ2-7
V: TRBV5-4
size: -

DNA: TGTGCCAGCAGCGTAAGCGGGGTTAACACAGATACGCAGTATTTT
CDR3: CASSVSGVNTDTQYF
length: 15
D: TRBD2
J: TRBJ2-3
V: TRBV9
size: -

DNA: TGCGCCAGCAGCTTGGGCGGAGACCTCTACGAGCAGTACTTC
CDR3: CASSLGGDLYEQYF
length: 14
D: -
J: TRBJ2-7
V: TRBV5-1
size: -

DNA: TGTGCCAGCTCAGGGACGAGCTACGAGCAGTACTTC
CDR3: CASSGTSYEQYF
length: 12
D: -
J: TRBJ2-7
V: TRBV18
size: -

DNA: TGTGCCAGCTCACCTGGACAGATCCAAGAGACCCAGTACTTC
CDR3: CASSPGQIQETQYF
length: 14
D: -
J: TRBJ2-5
V: TRBV18
size: -